The clone carrying this T cell receptor beta chain was observed a handful of times. Its target is unknown. This specimen belongs to a study of T-cell memory formation after mild COVID-19. Study-wide findings and caveats: What remained unconfirmed was the SARS-CoV-2 specificity of second-wave clones peaking on day 37. CD4+ contracting clones were mainly CM and EM; CD8+ ones, EMRA.

The germline V gene has CDR1 SGHNT and CDR2 YYREEE (reference sequence). With 5 bases clipped from V and 0 bases from J, the junction kept 6 bases outside the gene matches. The CDR3 spans 15 residues. Constant-segment-primed 5'RACE gave TCR alpha and TCR beta cDNA libraries with sample barcodes and UMIs. TCRdb analysed the 5' RACE reads with MiXCR anew, one entry per CDR3 protein. The data show about half a million distinct CDR3 sequences, with roughly 18% seen just once and roughly an eighth held by the top ten. The J gene is TRBJ2-5, the V gene TRBV5-4; 8 bases fit TRBD2. The source is an adult woman who had mild COVID-19 (a few samples of this study predate the infection). Cell type and time point are not known. The sample consisted of PBMCs or a T cell subset sorted from them (not recorded which). The CDR3 region is CASRSGGTNQETQYF. As DNA, the CDR3 is TGTGCCAGCAGAAGCGGGGGAACTAACCAAGAGACCCAGTACTTC.